This paragraph covers one T cell receptor (beta chain) sequence. What antigen it recognizes has not been identified. Base quality data are lacking; no much larger clone is found one base away. RNA was extracted with the RNeasy kit and 0.5 to 1 ug was reverse transcribed using random hexamers. The immunoSEQ multiplex PCR assay, covering 54 Vbeta and 13 Jbeta segments, was used to amplify TCR beta CDR3 regions. PCR amplification bias was corrected by using a synthetic template baseline for primer optimization and computational correction. The authors' analysis ran thus. Reads were annotated to V, D and J genes per IMGT and analyzed with immunoSEQ Analyzer, keeping only productive sequences. Clonality was computed as one minus Shannon entropy normalized by log2 of the number of productive unique sequences. For each patient and control, public and private clones were evaluated among the 100 most prevalent clones. Clones were defined as Susac-specific when absent from the healthy and MS cohorts, from fewer than 1,300 published viral clones and from other ImmuneACCESS disease sequences. TCRdb trimmed public reads at Q25 via fastp, called clones via MiXCR and kept in-frame beta chains. Every CDR3 protein is listed once, alongside the most common genes and DNA of its rows. The V and J calls and clone size come from TCRdb's table, not from the authors' own analysis. The sample includes about 150,000 distinct CDR3 sequences, with 94% observed a single time. The ten largest clones add up to around 0.21% of the sample.

Looking up the germline V gene yields CDR1 SGHTA and CDR2 FQGNSA. Trimming at the junction amounts to 5 bases on V and 3 bases on J, and the germline ends lie 14 bases apart. Inclusive of the bounding cysteine and phenylalanine, the CDR3 is 14 residues long. The DNA shown is the 42-base CDR3, in frame from base 1. This record comes from a study of CD8 T cells in Susac syndrome (dated by TCRdb to the late 2010s). Study-level background: Repertoire sequencing was used to test whether CD8+ T cell activation and differentiation in Susac syndrome was antigen driven. The study compared CD8+ T cell repertoire clonality among approximately twelve healthy donors, 14 Susac syndrome patients and about 16 multiple sclerosis patients.

Peripheral blood CD8+ and CD4+ T cells from healthy donors, Susac syndrome patients and multiple sclerosis patients were profiled using high-throughput TCR beta sequencing. Treatment-naive patients with stable or active relapsing-remitting disease fulfilling revised McDonald criteria were used as multiple sclerosis controls. Bulk CD8+ and CD4+ T cells were purified by magnetic negative isolation, while CD8+ TEMRA cells were enriched using FACS. Blood was drawn into EDTA tubes, processed within 24 hours, and PBMCs were isolated by density gradient centrifugation. PBMCs intended for TCR sequencing were frozen in liquid nitrogen and were later thawed in a 37 degrees C water bath. Purity of sorted or isolated CD4+, CD8+ and CD8+ TEMRA cells was at least 90%. Findings and caveats that apply to the study as a whole: The number of individuals in the TCR sequencing and HLA analysis was recognized as being relatively small.

Sequencing was carried out using CD8+ T cells from PBMCs. The V and J genes are TRBV7-2 and TRBJ2-7; the D gene is unclear. The receptor was derived from a human donor with multiple sclerosis. DNA sequence: TGTGCCAGCAGCCTCCATGGGCGGAGCTACGAGCAGTACTTC. The translation is CASSLHGRSYEQYF.